Following are 19 T cell receptor beta chains from one sample sequenced in a study of T-cell memory formation after mild COVID-19 (TCRdb year 2021). The library came from 5' RACE. The instrument was an Illumina NovaSeq 6000. TCRdb cleaned the public reads at Q25 with fastp, built clones with MiXCR and kept in-frame beta chains. Each CDR3 protein gets just one entry, which takes the most common genes and DNA from the rows behind it. This sample lists roughly 580,000 distinct CDR3 sequences; approximately 19% were detected once. The ten largest clones capture about 12% of the sample. The material sequenced was PBMCs or a T cell subset sorted from them (not recorded which). These receptors came from an adult woman who had mild COVID-19 (a few samples of this study predate the infection). The sample titles of this study are shuffled in the database, so cell type and time point are left out; the donor was told from shared clones.

This clonotype was seen only a few times. The chain employs TRBV7-9 and TRBJ2-2; 8 positions match TRBD2. This CDR3 is built from 17 residues. V dropped 0 bases and J dropped 2; count of bases not matched to a gene: 5. CDR1 is SEHNR, CDR2 FQNEAQ, per germline (reference sequence). The CDR3 protein is CASSLAPLADNTGELFF. The CDR3 region has the DNA TGTGCCAGCAGCTTAGCCCCACTAGCGGATAACACCGGGGAGCTGTTTTTT.

A few counts support this clonotype. CDR3 nucleotide sequence: TGTGCCAGCACCAGGGACGGGAACAATGGGTATGGCTACACCTTC. Translated, it gives CASTRDGNNGYGYTF. V usage is TRBV6-6 and J usage is TRBJ1-2; D is perhaps TRBD1 (5 bases). From germline, CDR1 is MNHNY and CDR2 SVGAGI (reference sequence). The ends were cut back, 7 bases at V and 5 bases at J, with 20 bases in the middle. The CDR3 is 15 residues long.

This clonotype was observed a handful of times. This chain connects TRBV6-6 to TRBJ2-2, with D uncertain. CDR3 length: 11 amino acids. Per the germline V gene, CDR1 is MNHNY and CDR2 is SVGAGI (reference sequence). Between the trimmed V and J ends, which lost 10 bases and 6 bases, there was a span of 9 bases. CDR3 sequence (DNA): TGTGCCACTGGGCATCCCGGGGAGCTGTTTTTT. Protein: CATGHPGELFF.

In this sample, this clonotype turned up a few times. The chain employs TRBV5-1 and TRBJ2-5; TRBD2 aligns across 7 bases. CDR1 and CDR2 from the germline V gene are SGHRS and YFSETQ. After removal of 0 bases from V and 4 bases from J, the junction contained 9 bases not matched to a gene. The CDR3 length is 16 residues. CDR3 bases: TGCGCCAGCAGCTTGGGGACTAGGTGGGCTGGAGAGACCCAGTACTTC. Translating it yields CASSLGTRWAGETQYF.

This chain joins TRBV7-2 and TRBJ1-2; perhaps TRBD1 as D (6 bases). CDR1 is SGHTA and CDR2 is FQGNSA in the germline V gene. Between the trimmed V and J ends, which lost 2 bases and 3 bases, there was a span of 13 bases. The CDR3 covers 15 residues. CDR3 region: CASSLSPGEDYGYTF. In DNA, the CDR3 is TGTGCCAGCAGCTTATCTCCAGGGGAGGACTATGGCTACACCTTC.

This clonotype was observed at least ten times. The chain combines TRBV7-9 with TRBJ1-1, with D uncertain. V was pared by 5 bases and J by 1 base, with 11 bases between. Germline CDR1 SEHNR, CDR2 FQNEAQ (reference sequence). CDR3 length equals 14 residues. The CDR3 sequence: CASSTQLGNTEAFF. CDR3 nucleotide sequence: TGTGCCAGCAGCACCCAACTGGGGAACACTGAAGCTTTCTTT.

V is TRBV20-1 and J is TRBJ2-7, with D maybe TRBD1 (6 bases). Per germline, CDR1 DFQATT and CDR2 SNEGSKA (reference sequence). The CDR3 is made up of 14 amino acids. V gave up 1 base and J gave up 4 bases, with 14 bases separating them. CDR3 sequence: CSARVRGGGYEQYF. CDR3 nucleotide sequence: TGCAGTGCTAGAGTCCGTGGGGGCGGGTACGAGCAGTACTTC.

This chain connects TRBV7-2 to TRBJ1-4; D call uncertain. V gave up 3 bases and J gave up 4 bases, with 6 bases separating them. The germline gives CDR1 SGHTA, CDR2 FQGNSA. This CDR3 has 13 residues. The CDR3 DNA reads as TGTGCCAGCAGCTTGCTCTTTAATGAAAAACTGTTTTTT. Its translation: CASSLLFNEKLFF.

The rearrangement links TRBV7-9 to TRBJ2-7; 10 positions agree with TRBD1. Germline CDR1 is SEHNR and CDR2 is FQNEAQ (reference sequence). This CDR3 is 15 amino acids long. Trimming took 5 bases from V and 7 from J; bases not matched to a gene: 11. The CDR3 DNA is TGTGCCAGCAGCCAGGGACAGGGGACGAGGAGTGAGCAGTACTTC. Translating gives CASSQGQGTRSEQYF. Filled out from reference TRBV7-9 and TRBJ2-7, the complete variable domain reads DTGVSQNPRHKITKRGQNVTFRCDPISEHNRLYWYRQTLGQGPEFLTYFQNEAQLEKSRLLSDRFSAERPKGSFSTLEIQRTEQGDSAMYLCASSQGQGTRSEQYFGPGTRLTVT.

This clonotype showed up just a few times. The chain recombines TRBV29-1 with TRBJ2-1; 9 bases agree with TRBD2. J lost 6 bases, V lost 2 bases, and 5 bases had no gene match. The CDR3 spans 14 residues. Germline V gene sequence: CDR1 SQVTM, CDR2 ANQGSEA. CDR3 protein: CSVESAGGFNEQFF. CDR3 DNA sequence: TGCAGCGTTGAATCGGCGGGGGGGTTCAATGAGCAGTTCTTC.

The gene calls are TRBV14 and TRBJ2-1, with D perhaps given as TRBD1 or TRBD2 (6 bases each). CDR3 length: 17 residues. Germline CDR1 is SGHDN and CDR2 is FVKESK. V was shortened by 0 bases and J by 10 bases, with 22 bases between the two germline ends. The CDR3 sequence is CASSQDLGRGFGGEQFF. CDR3 coding DNA: TGTGCCAGCAGCCAAGATCTGGGCAGGGGTTTCGGGGGAGAGCAGTTCTTC.

This clonotype showed up just a few times. This rearrangement joins TRBV14 to TRBJ2-7; 10 nucleotides align to TRBD2. CDR1 and CDR2 (germline): SGHDN, FVKESK. J lost 2 bases, V lost 4 bases, and 17 bases had no gene match. The CDR3 runs 19 residues. The CDR3 region is CASSLGRGASGRVPYEQYF. Written as DNA, the CDR3 is TGTGCCAGCAGCCTGGGCCGAGGGGCTAGCGGGAGAGTGCCCTACGAGCAGTACTTC.

This clonotype was detected a few times. This chain links TRBV12-3 or TRBV12-4 with TRBJ2-2, with 8 bases that match TRBD1. The CDR3 runs to 15 residues. V gave up 6 bases and J gave up 6 bases; unmatched junction bases: 9. This CDR3 reads CASSLGQGNSGELFF. The CDR3 nucleotides are TGTGCCAGCAGCCTAGGACAGGGTAACTCCGGGGAGCTGTTTTTT.

V usage is TRBV4-2 and J usage is TRBJ2-3, with D tentatively TRBD1 or TRBD2 (5 bases each). Germline CDR1 reads LGHNA; CDR2 reads YNFKEQ. Trimming took 0 bases from V and 13 from J, leaving 23 bases between them. The CDR3 loop spans 16 amino acids. CDR3 sequence reads: CASSQERWGPGLVEYF. The CDR3 DNA sequence: TGTGCCAGCAGCCAAGAAAGGTGGGGCCCGGGGCTGGTGGAGTATTTT.

This clonotype was observed at least ten times. J is TRBJ1-1 and V is TRBV6-5, with 11 bases aligning to TRBD1. J was trimmed by 4 bases and V by 7 bases; bases with no gene match: 5. The CDR3 spans 14 residues. Per germline, CDR1 MNHEY and CDR2 SVGAGI. The CDR3 loop is CASTGTGGGTEAFF. The CDR3 coding sequence is TGTGCCAGCACCGGGACAGGGGGTGGCACTGAAGCTTTCTTT.

The table lists this clonotype with a few counts. The chain combines TRBV4-2 with TRBJ1-2, with 8 bases that match TRBD1. Losses at the gene ends were 5 bases for V and 5 bases for J; bases not matched to a gene: 7. Germline CDR1 and CDR2: LGHNA and YNFKEQ. The CDR3 consists of 14 residues. CDR3 sequence reads: CASSKGQGGYGYTF. CDR3 coding DNA: TGTGCCAGCAGCAAAGGACAGGGTGGATATGGCTACACCTTC.

The chain joins TRBV4-2 to TRBJ2-7; 11 bases are shared with TRBD2. The V gene end was trimmed by 0 bases and the J gene end by 7 bases; junction bases not matched to a gene: 8. The CDR3 contains 16 residues. Germline V gene data show CDR1 as LGHNA and CDR2 as YNFKEQ. DNA of the CDR3: TGTGCCAGCAGCCAAGATTATAGCGGGGGGGCCAGAGAGCAGTACTTC. Encoded protein: CASSQDYSGGAREQYF.

The chain is built from TRBV25-1 and TRBJ1-1, with D possibly TRBD1 on 5 matching bases. The V gene's germline CDR1 is MGHDK and CDR2 SYGVNS. Deletions cut 6 bases from V and 4 bases from J, with 18 bases between. This CDR3 region has 15 residues. The CDR3 here is CASRGRDPTVTEAFF. The CDR3, as DNA: TGTGCCAGCAGAGGCCGGGACCCCACGGTCACTGAAGCTTTCTTT.

The chain has TRBV12-3 or TRBV12-4 and TRBJ2-3; no reliable D call. V was clipped by 7 bases and J by 4 bases, with 12 bases between them. The CDR3 runs 13 residues. Here the CDR3 reads CASNMDLPDTQYF. CDR3 in DNA: TGTGCCAGCAACATGGACCTGCCAGATACGCAGTATTTT.